This T cell receptor (beta chain) was retrieved from a study of shared clonotypes between healthy human individuals. This CDR3 has 14 residues. CDR1 and CDR2 (germline): SGHVS, FQNEAQ. Trimming removed 5 bases from V and 7 bases from J; junction bases left unmatched: 11. This table comes from immunoSEQ multiplex PCR, and its TCRdb copy is limited to in-frame clones, with some not included. Of about 2 million clones in the sample, about 95% were seen once. Terminally differentiated effector memory CD45RA+ cells were excluded from the naive CD8 cells, which were CD45RO-negative and positively selected for CCR7. Only Caucasian adults living in Nashville, Tennessee made up the donor group.

The rearrangement joins TRBV7-8 to TRBJ2-7, with 7 bases identical to TRBD1. The sample taken for sequencing was naive CD8+ T cells sorted from blood. The receptor was derived from a man younger than 35 in good health. CDR3 sequence reads: CASSLGTVTGEQYF. CDR3 nucleotide sequence: TGTGCCAGCAGCCTTGGCACGGTGACAGGGGAGCAGTACTTC. The full variable domain, completed using reference TRBV7-8 and TRBJ2-7, is GAGVSQSPRYKVAKRGQDVALRCDPISGHVSLFWYQQALGQGPEFLTYFQNEAQLDKSGLPSDRFFAERPEGSVSTLKIQRTQQEDSAVYLCASSLGTVTGEQYFGPGTRLTVT.